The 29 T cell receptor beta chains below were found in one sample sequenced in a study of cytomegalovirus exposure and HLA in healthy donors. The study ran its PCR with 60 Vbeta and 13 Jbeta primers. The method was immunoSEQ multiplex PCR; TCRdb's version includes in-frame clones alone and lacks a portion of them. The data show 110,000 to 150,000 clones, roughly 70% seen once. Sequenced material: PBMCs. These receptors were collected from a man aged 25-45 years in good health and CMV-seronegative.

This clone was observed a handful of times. The chain's CDR3 is CASSSPRGRGGTDTQYF. In DNA form, the CDR3 reads TGTGCCAGCAGTTCCCCCCGGGGACGGGGGGGTACAGATACGCAGTATTTT. The rearrangement uses TRBV27 and TRBJ2-3; 8 nucleotides line up with TRBD2. Germline CDR1 MNHEY, CDR2 SMNVEV (reference sequence). There are 17 residues in the CDR3. V shed 4 bases and J 3 bases; nucleotides not matched to a gene: 12.

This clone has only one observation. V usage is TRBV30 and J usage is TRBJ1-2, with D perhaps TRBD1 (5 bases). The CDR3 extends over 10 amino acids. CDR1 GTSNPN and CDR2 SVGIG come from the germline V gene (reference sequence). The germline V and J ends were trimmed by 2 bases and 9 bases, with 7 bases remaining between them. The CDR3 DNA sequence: TGTGCCTGGAGTCAGGGTCGCTACACCTTC. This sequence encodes CAWSQGRYTF.

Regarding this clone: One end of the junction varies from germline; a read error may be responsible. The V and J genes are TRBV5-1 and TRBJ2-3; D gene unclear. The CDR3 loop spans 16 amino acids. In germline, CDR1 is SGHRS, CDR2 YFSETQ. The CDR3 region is CASSLGVSTLTDAQYF. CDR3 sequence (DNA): TGCGCCAGCAGCTTGGGAGTTTCCACCCTCACAGATGCGCAGTATTTT.

The CDR3 reads CASSRGPGLVMTDTQYF. The CDR3 DNA reads as TGCGCCAGCAGCCGGGGACCGGGACTAGTAATGACAGATACGCAGTATTTT. V usage is TRBV5-1 and J usage is TRBJ2-3, with 8 bases fitting TRBD2. The V gene's germline CDR1 is SGHRS and CDR2 YFSETQ. V lost 4 bases and J lost 3; bases outside the gene matches: 13. The CDR3 extends over 17 amino acids.

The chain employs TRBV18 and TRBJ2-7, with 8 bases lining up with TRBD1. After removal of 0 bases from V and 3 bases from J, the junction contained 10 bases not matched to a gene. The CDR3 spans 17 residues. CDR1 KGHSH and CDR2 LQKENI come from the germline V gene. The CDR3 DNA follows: TGTGCCAGCTCACCACCATCAACAGGGGGAAAAAGCTACGAGCAGTACTTC. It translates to CASSPPSTGGKSYEQYF.

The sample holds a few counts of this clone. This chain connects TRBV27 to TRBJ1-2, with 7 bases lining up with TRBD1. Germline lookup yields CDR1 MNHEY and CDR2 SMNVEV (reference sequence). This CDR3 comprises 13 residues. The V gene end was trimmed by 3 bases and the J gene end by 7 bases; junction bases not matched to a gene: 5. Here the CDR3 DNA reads TGTGCCAGCAGTTTCGTCGGGACAGTTGGCTACACCTTC. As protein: CASSFVGTVGYTF.

The CDR3 DNA sequence: TGTGCCAGCAGCGTAGATCGACCGGGAAACACCGGGGAGCTGTTTTTT. This codes for CASSVDRPGNTGELFF. The chain recombines TRBV9 with TRBJ2-2; D is perhaps TRBD2 (5 bases). The CDR3 runs to 16 residues. Germline CDR1 and CDR2: SGDLS and YYNGEE. The ends were cut back, 0 bases at V and 2 bases at J, with 11 bases in the middle. Full variable domain (outside the CDR3, taken from reference TRBV9 and TRBJ2-2): DSGVTQTPKHLITATGQRVTLRCSPRSGDLSVYWYQQSLDQGLQFLIQYYNGEERAKGNILERFSAQQFPDLHSELNLSSLELGDSALYFCASSVDRPGNTGELFFGEGSRLTVL.

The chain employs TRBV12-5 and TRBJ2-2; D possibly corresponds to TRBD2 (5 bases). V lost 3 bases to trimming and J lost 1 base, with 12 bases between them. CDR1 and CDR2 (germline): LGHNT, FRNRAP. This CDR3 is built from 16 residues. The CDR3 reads CASGFTAAGNTGELFF. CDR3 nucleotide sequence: TGTGCTAGTGGTTTCACTGCGGCGGGGAACACCGGGGAGCTGTTTTTT.

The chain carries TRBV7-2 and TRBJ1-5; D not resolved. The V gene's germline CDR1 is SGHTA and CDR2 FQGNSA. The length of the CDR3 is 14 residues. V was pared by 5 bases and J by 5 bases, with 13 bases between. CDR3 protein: CASSAGEVDQPQHF. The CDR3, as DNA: TGTGCCAGCAGCGCGGGAGAGGTCGATCAGCCCCAGCATTTT.

Here the CDR3 DNA reads TGTGCCAGCACTCCAAACGGGCGGGGCAGCACAGATACGCAGTATTTT. It is translated as CASTPNGRGSTDTQYF. The chain joins TRBV6-6 to TRBJ2-3; a weak D match, TRBD2 (6 bases). CDR3 length equals 16 residues. Germline V gene lookup returns CDR1 MNHNY and CDR2 SVGAGI (reference sequence). V lost 7 bases and J 0 bases, leaving 17 bases between the germline ends.

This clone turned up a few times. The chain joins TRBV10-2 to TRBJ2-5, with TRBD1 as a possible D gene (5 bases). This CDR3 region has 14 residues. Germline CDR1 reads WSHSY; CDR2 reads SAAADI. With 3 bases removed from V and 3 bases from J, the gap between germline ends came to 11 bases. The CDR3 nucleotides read TGCGCCAGCAGTGACTTGAAAGGGGAAGAGACCCAGTACTTC. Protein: CASSDLKGEETQYF.

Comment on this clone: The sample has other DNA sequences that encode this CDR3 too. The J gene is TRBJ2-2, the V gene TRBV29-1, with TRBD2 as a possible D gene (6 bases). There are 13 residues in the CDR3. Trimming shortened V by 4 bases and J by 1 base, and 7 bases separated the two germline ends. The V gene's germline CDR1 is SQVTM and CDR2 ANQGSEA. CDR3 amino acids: CSVGRGNTGELFF. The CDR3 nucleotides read TGCAGCGTTGGGAGGGGGAACACCGGGGAGCTGTTTTTT.

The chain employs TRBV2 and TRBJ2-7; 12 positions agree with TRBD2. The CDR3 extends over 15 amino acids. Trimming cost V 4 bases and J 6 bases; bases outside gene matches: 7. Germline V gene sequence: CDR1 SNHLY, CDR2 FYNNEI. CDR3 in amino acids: CASSGRTSGKVEQYF. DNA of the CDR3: TGTGCCAGCAGTGGACGGACTAGCGGGAAGGTCGAGCAGTACTTC.

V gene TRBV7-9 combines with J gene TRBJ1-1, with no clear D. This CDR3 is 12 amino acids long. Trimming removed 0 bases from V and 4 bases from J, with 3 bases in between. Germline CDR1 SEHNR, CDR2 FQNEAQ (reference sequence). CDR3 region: CASSLASTEAFF. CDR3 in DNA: TGTGCCAGCAGCTTAGCTAGCACTGAAGCTTTCTTT.

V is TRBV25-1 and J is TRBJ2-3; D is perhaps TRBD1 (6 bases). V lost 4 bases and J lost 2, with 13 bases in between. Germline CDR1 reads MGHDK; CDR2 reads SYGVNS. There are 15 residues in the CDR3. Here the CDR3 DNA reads TGTGCCAGCAGTGCCCGGACAGCGTACACAGATACGCAGTATTTT. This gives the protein CASSARTAYTDTQYF. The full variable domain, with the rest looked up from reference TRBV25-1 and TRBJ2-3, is EADIYQTPRYLVIGTGKKITLECSQTMGHDKMYWYQQDPGMELHLIHYSYGVNSTEKGDLSSESTVSRIRTEHFPLTLESARPSHTSQYLCASSARTAYTDTQYFGPGTRLTVL.

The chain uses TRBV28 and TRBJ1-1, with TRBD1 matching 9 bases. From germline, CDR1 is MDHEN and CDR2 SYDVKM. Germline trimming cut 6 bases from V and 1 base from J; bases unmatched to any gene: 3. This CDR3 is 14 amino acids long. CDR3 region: CASSGDRENTEAFF. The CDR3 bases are TGTGCCAGCAGCGGGGACAGGGAGAACACTGAAGCTTTCTTT.

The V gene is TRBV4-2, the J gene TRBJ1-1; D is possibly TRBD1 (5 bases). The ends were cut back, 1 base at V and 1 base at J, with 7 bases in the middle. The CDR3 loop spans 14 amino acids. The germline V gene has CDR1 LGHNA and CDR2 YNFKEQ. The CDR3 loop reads CASSQAGGNTEAFF. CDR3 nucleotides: TGTGCCAGCAGCCAAGCGGGGGGGAACACTGAAGCTTTCTTT.

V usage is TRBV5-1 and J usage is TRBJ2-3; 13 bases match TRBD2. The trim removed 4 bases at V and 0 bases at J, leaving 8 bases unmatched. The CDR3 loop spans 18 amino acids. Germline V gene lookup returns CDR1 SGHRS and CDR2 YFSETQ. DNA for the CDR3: TGCGCCAGCAGCGAAGGAACTAGCGGGGGGGCTAGCACAGATACGCAGTATTTT. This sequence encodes CASSEGTSGGASTDTQYF. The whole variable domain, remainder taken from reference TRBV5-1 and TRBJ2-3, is KAGVTQTPRYLIKTRGQQVTLSCSPISGHRSVSWYQQTPGQGLQFLFEYFSETQRNKGNFPGRFSGRQFSNSRSEMNVSTLELGDSALYLCASSEGTSGGASTDTQYFGPGTRLTVL.

CDR3 sequence reads: CASSYSGGGQPQHF. The CDR3 DNA reads as TGTGCCAGCAGTTACTCGGGGGGAGGTCAGCCCCAGCATTTT. This chain joins TRBV6-5 and TRBJ1-5; weak D call: TRBD1 (5 bases). The CDR3 is made up of 14 amino acids. Per the germline V gene, CDR1 is MNHEY and CDR2 is SVGAGI. Trimming removed 0 bases from V and 6 bases from J, with 9 bases in between.

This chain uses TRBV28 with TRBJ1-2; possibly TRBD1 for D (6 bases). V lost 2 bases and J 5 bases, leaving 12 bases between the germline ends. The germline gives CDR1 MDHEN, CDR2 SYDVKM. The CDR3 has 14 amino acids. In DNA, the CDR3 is TGTGCCAGCAGTTTAGGGGGCTTGAGGTATGGCTACACCTTC. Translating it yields CASSLGGLRYGYTF.

CDR3 nucleotide sequence: TGTGCCAGCAGCCGCTGGACTAGCGGGTTTAGCTCCTACGAGCAGTACTTC. This sequence encodes CASSRWTSGFSSYEQYF. V gene TRBV7-2 combines with J gene TRBJ2-7, with TRBD2 matching over 11 bases. Germline values: CDR1 SGHTA, CDR2 FQGNSA. J lost 0 bases, V lost 5 bases, and 9 bases had no gene match. The CDR3 covers 17 residues. Filled out from reference TRBV7-2 and TRBJ2-7, the complete variable domain reads GAGVSQSPSNKVTEKGKDVELRCDPISGHTALYWYRQSLGQGLEFLIYFQGNSAPDKSGLPSDRFSAERTGGSVSTLTIQRTQQEDSAVYLCASSRWTSGFSSYEQYFGPGTRLTVT.

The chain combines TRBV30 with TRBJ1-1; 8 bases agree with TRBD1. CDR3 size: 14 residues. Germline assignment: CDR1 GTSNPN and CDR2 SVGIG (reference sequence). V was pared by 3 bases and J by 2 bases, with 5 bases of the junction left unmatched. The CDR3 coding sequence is TGTGCCTGGAGCCTCACAGGGGGAAACACTGAAGCTTTCTTT. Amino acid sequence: CAWSLTGGNTEAFF. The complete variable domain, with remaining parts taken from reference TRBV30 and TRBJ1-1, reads SQTIHQWPATLVQPVGSPLSLECTVEGTSNPNLYWYRQAAGRGLQLLFYSVGIGQISSEVPQNLSASRPQDRQFILSSKKLLLSDSGFYLCAWSLTGGNTEAFFGQGTRLTVV.

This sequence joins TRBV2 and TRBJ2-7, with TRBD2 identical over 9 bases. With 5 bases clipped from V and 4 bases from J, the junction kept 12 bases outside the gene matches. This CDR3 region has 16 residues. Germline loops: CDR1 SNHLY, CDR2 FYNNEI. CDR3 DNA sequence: TGTGCCAGCAGTTCCTCCGGGCGGGAGGGTGGGTACGAGCAGTACTTC. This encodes CASSSSGREGGYEQYF.

The CDR3 protein is CASSCRDYF. CDR3 sequence (DNA): TGTGCCAGCAGCTGCAGGGATTACTTC. The chain joins TRBV27 to TRBJ2-5, with D possibly matching TRBD1 (5 bases). Germline assignment: CDR1 MNHEY and CDR2 SMNVEV (reference sequence). There are 9 residues in the CDR3. Trimming shortened V by 6 bases and J by 14 bases, and 10 bases separated the two germline ends.

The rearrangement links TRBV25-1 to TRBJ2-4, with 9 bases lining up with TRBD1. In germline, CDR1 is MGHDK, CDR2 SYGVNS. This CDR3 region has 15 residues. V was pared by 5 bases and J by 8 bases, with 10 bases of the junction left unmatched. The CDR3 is CASSRRDRDFHIQYF. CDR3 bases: TGTGCCAGCAGTCGCCGGGACAGGGATTTCCACATTCAGTACTTC.

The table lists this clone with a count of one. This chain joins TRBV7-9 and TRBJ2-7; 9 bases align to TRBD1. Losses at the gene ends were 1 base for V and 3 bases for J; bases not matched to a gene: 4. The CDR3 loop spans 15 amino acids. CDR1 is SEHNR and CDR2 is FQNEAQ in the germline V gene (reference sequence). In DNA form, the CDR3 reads TGTGCCAGCAGCTTAGTGGGGACAGGGTTCTACGAGCAGTACTTC. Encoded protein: CASSLVGTGFYEQYF.

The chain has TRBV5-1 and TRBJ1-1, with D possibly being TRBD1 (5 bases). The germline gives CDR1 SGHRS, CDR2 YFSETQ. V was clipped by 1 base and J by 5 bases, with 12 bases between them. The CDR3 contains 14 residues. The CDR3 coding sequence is TGCGCCAGCAGCTTGAGGGGTCGGGAGACTGAAGCTTTCTTT. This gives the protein CASSLRGRETEAFF.

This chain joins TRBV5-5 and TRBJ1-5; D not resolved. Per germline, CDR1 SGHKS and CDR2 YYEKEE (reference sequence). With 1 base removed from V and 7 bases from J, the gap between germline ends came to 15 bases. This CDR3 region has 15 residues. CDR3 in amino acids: CASSLLLAGRQPQHF. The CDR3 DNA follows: TGTGCCAGCAGCTTGCTGTTGGCTGGCAGGCAGCCCCAGCATTTT.

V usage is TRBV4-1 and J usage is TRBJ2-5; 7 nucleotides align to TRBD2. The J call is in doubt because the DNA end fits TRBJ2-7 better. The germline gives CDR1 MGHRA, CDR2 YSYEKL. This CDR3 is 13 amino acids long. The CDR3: CASAAGVLSEQYF. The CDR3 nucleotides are TGCGCCAGCGCGGCGGGAGTCCTCTCCGAGCAGTACTTC.